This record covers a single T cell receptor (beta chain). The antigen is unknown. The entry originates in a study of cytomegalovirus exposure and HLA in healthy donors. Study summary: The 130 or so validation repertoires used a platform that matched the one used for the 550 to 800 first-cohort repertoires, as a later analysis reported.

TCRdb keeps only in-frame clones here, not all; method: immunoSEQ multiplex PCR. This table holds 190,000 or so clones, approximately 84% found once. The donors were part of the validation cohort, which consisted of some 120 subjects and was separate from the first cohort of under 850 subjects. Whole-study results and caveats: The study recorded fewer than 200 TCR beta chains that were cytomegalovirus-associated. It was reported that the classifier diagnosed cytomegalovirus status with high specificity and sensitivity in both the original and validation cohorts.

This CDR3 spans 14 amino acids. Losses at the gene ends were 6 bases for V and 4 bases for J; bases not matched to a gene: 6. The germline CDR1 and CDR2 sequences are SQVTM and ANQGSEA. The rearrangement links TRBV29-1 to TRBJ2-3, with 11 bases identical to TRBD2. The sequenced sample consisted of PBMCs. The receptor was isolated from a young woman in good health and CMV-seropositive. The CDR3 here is CSVPLAGGSDTQYF. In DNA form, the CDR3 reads TGCAGCGTCCCCTTAGCGGGGGGGTCAGATACGCAGTATTTT.